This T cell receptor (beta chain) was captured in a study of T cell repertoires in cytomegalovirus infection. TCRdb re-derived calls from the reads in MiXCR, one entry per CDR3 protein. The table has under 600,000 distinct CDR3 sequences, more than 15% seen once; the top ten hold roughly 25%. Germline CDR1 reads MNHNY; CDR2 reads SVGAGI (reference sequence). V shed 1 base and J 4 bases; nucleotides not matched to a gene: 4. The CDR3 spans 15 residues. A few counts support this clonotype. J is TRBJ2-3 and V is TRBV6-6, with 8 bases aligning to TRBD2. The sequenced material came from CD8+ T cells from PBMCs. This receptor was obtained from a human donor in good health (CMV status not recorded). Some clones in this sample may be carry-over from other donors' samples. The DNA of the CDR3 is TGTGCCAGCAGTTACTTACGGGGGGGCCCAGATACGCAGTATTTT. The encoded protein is CASSYLRGGPDTQYF.